Shown below are 8 T cell receptor beta chains from a single sample sequenced in a study of T-cell memory formation after mild COVID-19. Using its own MiXCR run on the 5' RACE reads, TCRdb lists one record per CDR3 protein. In the table there are roughly 340,000 distinct CDR3 sequences, approximately 15% of which are singletons. The sample taken for sequencing was PBMCs or a T cell subset sorted from them (not recorded which). These receptors originate from a man between 18 and 35 years old who had mild COVID-19 (a few samples of this study predate the infection). Cell type and time point are not known.

The chain has TRBV7-2 and TRBJ2-2; no definite D call. This CDR3 is 14 amino acids long. CDR1 is SGHTA, CDR2 FQGNSA, per germline. Trimming stripped 3 bases from V and 0 bases from J, with 5 bases between. CDR3 region: CASSFRTNTGELFF. Here the CDR3 DNA reads TGTGCCAGCAGCTTTCGTACGAACACCGGGGAGCTGTTTTTT. Supplemented by reference TRBV7-2 and TRBJ2-2, the full variable domain reads GAGVSQSPSNKVTEKGKDVELRCDPISGHTALYWYRQSLGQGLEFLIYFQGNSAPDKSGLPSDRFSAERTGGSVSTLTIQRTQQEDSAVYLCASSFRTNTGELFFGEGSRLTVL.

This chain connects TRBV4-2 to TRBJ2-5, with TRBD1 identical over 11 bases. Germline CDR1 and CDR2: LGHNA and YNFKEQ. With V trimmed by 5 bases and J by 4 bases, 9 bases remained unmatched. The CDR3 has 16 residues. The CDR3: CASSIGTGGSVETQYF. The CDR3 DNA sequence: TGTGCCAGCAGCATAGGGACAGGGGGTAGTGTAGAGACCCAGTACTTC.

This clonotype was seen a handful of times. The V gene is TRBV7-2, the J gene TRBJ2-7; no clear D gene. The CDR3 totals 15 residues. From germline, CDR1 is SGHTA and CDR2 FQGNSA. V gave up 1 base and J gave up 3 bases, with 13 bases separating them. The CDR3 sequence is CASSLGAQDLYEQYV. In DNA, the CDR3 is TGTGCCAGCAGCTTAGGAGCCCAGGACCTCTACGAGCAGTACGTC.

Only a few counts were recorded for this clonotype. The V call is TRBV29-1, the J call TRBJ1-2; D is undetermined. Germline V CDR1 and CDR2: SQVTM, ANQGSEA. V was pared by 3 bases and J by 2 bases, with 13 bases between. The CDR3 sequence is 14 residues long. The CDR3 region is CSVEVGVTNYGYTF. DNA for the CDR3: TGCAGCGTTGAGGTCGGGGTGACCAACTATGGCTACACCTTC.

The chain recombines TRBV6-5 with TRBJ2-7; the D gene is possibly TRBD2 (5 bases). In germline, CDR1 is MNHEY, CDR2 SVGAGI. There are 17 residues in the CDR3. V was clipped by 0 bases and J by 4 bases, with 19 bases between them. CDR3 sequence: CASSYSIQAARDYEQYF. CDR3 nucleotide sequence: TGTGCCAGCAGTTACTCGATCCAGGCGGCACGGGATTACGAGCAGTACTTC.

This clonotype has a handful of counts. The rearrangement links TRBV5-1 to TRBJ2-7; TRBD2 matches at 7 bases. The CDR3 is made up of 14 amino acids. The V segment lost 5 bases and the J segment 6 bases; nucleotides outside the gene matches: 11. The germline gives CDR1 SGHRS, CDR2 YFSETQ. CDR3: CASSQWGGFSEQYV. The CDR3 DNA follows: TGCGCCAGCAGTCAATGGGGGGGTTTCTCCGAGCAGTACGTC.

The chain links TRBV11-3 to TRBJ1-3, with D maybe TRBD1 (5 bases). The CDR3 runs 13 residues. Trimming removed 5 bases from V and 9 bases from J, with 14 bases in between. CDR1 SGHNT and CDR2 YENEEA come from the germline V gene. The CDR3 loop is CASSHGTSSTIYF. CDR3 DNA: TGTGCCAGCAGCCATGGGACTTCCAGCACCATATATTTT.

This clonotype turned up a few times. This chain connects TRBV29-1 to TRBJ2-1, with D possibly matching TRBD1 (6 bases). The germline V gene encodes CDR1 SQVTM and CDR2 ANQGSEA. V gave up 7 bases and J gave up 6 bases, with 13 bases separating them. The CDR3 extends over 12 amino acids. The CDR3 loop reads CSGLTGFNEQFF. The CDR3 DNA reads TGCAGCGGGCTTACAGGGTTCAATGAGCAGTTCTTC.